The 14 T cell receptor beta chains in this list originate from one sample, sequenced in a study of neurological immune-mediated disorders. TCRdb reprocessed the 5' RACE reads with MiXCR, giving one entry per CDR3 protein. The table includes under 100,000 distinct CDR3 sequences, around 14% detected once. Time point in this sample: longitudinal time-point 2. Sequencing was carried out using PBMCs. The origin of the receptors is a female donor with HTLV-1-associated myelopathy (HAM/TSP).

At least ten counts were recorded for this clonotype. The V gene is TRBV6-6, the J gene TRBJ2-3, with D unresolved. Trimming removed 8 bases at V and 2 bases at J, with 11 bases between. The germline V gene has CDR1 MNHNY and CDR2 SVGAGI (reference sequence). The CDR3 loop spans 13 amino acids. The CDR3 protein is CASALGTTDTQYF. The CDR3 region has the DNA TGTGCCAGCGCCCTGGGCACCACAGATACGCAGTATTTT.

CDR3 sequence: CSATSDKDRAEEQFF. The CDR3 nucleotides read TGCAGTGCTACCAGCGACAAGGACAGGGCCGAAGAGCAGTTCTTC. The V and J genes are TRBV20-1 and TRBJ2-1; 8 bases line up with TRBD1. V lost 4 bases to trimming and J lost 10 bases; unmatched junction nucleotides: 15. Germline CDR1 DFQATT, CDR2 SNEGSKA (reference sequence). This CDR3 has 15 amino acids.

This clonotype was counted many times. The junction departs from germline at one end; a sequencing error may be responsible. The chain recombines TRBV12-3 or TRBV12-4 with TRBJ2-3; 10 nucleotides align to TRBD2. This CDR3 region has 15 residues. CDR3 DNA: TGTGCCAGCAGTATAGCGGGGGGCAGCACAGATACGCAGTATTTT. Its protein is CASSIAGGSTDTQYF.

This clonotype was counted a single time. This chain links TRBV18 with TRBJ2-2; 9 positions agree with TRBD1. Germline V gene lookup returns CDR1 KGHSH and CDR2 LQKENI. The CDR3 runs 16 residues. V lost 2 bases to trimming and J lost 4 bases; unmatched junction nucleotides: 5. The CDR3 DNA sequence: TGTGCCAGCTCACCAAAAGGACAGGGGAGCACCGGGGAGCTGTTTTTT. This codes for CASSPKGQGSTGELFF.

In its sample, this clonotype was seen many times. V usage is TRBV5-1 and J usage is TRBJ2-7, with D perhaps TRBD1 (5 bases). Trimming took off 4 bases at V and 0 bases at J, with 20 bases between the two ends. This CDR3 has 17 amino acids. Germline V gene sequence: CDR1 SGHRS, CDR2 YFSETQ. The CDR3 DNA reads TGCGCCAGCAGCGCCCGCGGACACCTCCTACGCTCCTACGAGCAGTACTTC. Protein: CASSARGHLLRSYEQYF.

Ten or more counts support this clonotype. The gene calls are TRBV28 and TRBJ1-4, with 11 bases aligning to TRBD1. V lost 4 bases to trimming and J lost 5 bases; unmatched junction nucleotides: 9. Germline V CDR1 and CDR2: MDHEN, SYDVKM. The CDR3 covers 17 residues. CDR3 coding DNA: TGTGCCAGCAGTTCGCCCGGACAGGGGGCAGCGAATGAAAAACTGTTTTTT. It specifies CASSSPGQGAANEKLFF.

Worth noting for this clonotype: A much bigger clone sits one base away, suggesting this may be a read error. The J gene is TRBJ2-2, the V gene TRBV5-1; D perhaps matches TRBD1 (6 bases). V shed 5 bases and J shed 7 bases, with 9 bases lying between them. From germline, CDR1 is SGHRS and CDR2 YFSETQ. This CDR3 spans 12 amino acids. CDR3 DNA sequence: TGCGCCAGCAGAGGGACAAACGGGGAGCTGTTTTTT. It codes for CASRGTNGELFF.

This clonotype was recorded many times. The DNA for the CDR3 is TGCAGTGCTAGAACCCCGAGGGGGGGGAGCTCCTACGAGCAGTACTTC. This gives the protein CSARTPRGGSSYEQYF. The V gene is TRBV20-1, the J gene TRBJ2-7, with TRBD2 as a possible D gene (7 bases). The germline V gene has CDR1 DFQATT and CDR2 SNEGSKA (reference sequence). Trimming removed 2 bases at V and 0 bases at J, with 17 bases between. The CDR3 spans 16 residues.

This clonotype was picked up many times. This rearrangement joins TRBV7-9 to TRBJ2-7; 8 bases agree with TRBD1. Germline V gene sequence: CDR1 SEHNR, CDR2 FQNEAQ (reference sequence). Trimming cost V 5 bases and J 6 bases; bases outside gene matches: 3. The CDR3 is 12 residues long. The CDR3 region has the DNA TGTGCCAGCAGCAGGACAGGGCCCGAGCAGTACTTC. This encodes CASSRTGPEQYF.

This clonotype occurred many times. The rearrangement uses TRBV12-3 or TRBV12-4 and TRBJ2-3; no clear D gene. The CDR3 extends over 15 amino acids. V lost 5 bases and J 2 bases, leaving 14 bases between the germline ends. The CDR3 here is CASSLVRVVTDTQYF. The CDR3 nucleotides are TGTGCCAGCAGTCTAGTTAGAGTGGTCACAGATACGCAGTATTTT.

This clonotype was counted ten times or more. The chain uses TRBV5-1 and TRBJ1-6; TRBD1 aligns across 11 bases. Germline loops: CDR1 SGHRS, CDR2 YFSETQ. The CDR3 has 15 residues. V lost 4 bases and J lost 9; bases outside the gene matches: 6. This CDR3 reads CASSLEDRGRSPLHF. DNA of the CDR3: TGCGCCAGCAGCCTCGAGGACAGGGGGCGTTCACCCCTCCACTTT.

Notes on this clonotype: A much bigger clone sits one base away, suggesting this may be a read error. The chain joins TRBV7-2 to TRBJ1-1, with 8 bases fitting TRBD1. Germline CDR1 is SGHTA and CDR2 is FQGNSA. The CDR3 sequence is 15 residues long. Here the CDR3 reads CVSTKQQGENTEAFF. CDR3 in DNA: TGTGTCAGCACCAAACAACAGGGGGAGAACACTGAAGCTTTCTTT.

This clonotype was observed at least ten times. This chain joins TRBV4-1 and TRBJ2-7; no clear D gene. This CDR3 has 14 amino acids. Per the germline V gene, CDR1 is MGHRA and CDR2 is YSYEKL. V lost 4 bases, J lost 2 bases, and 12 bases lay in between. CDR3 sequence (DNA): TGCGCCAGCAGCCCCGACCCTGGACCCTACGAGCAGTACTTC. It yields the protein CASSPDPGPYEQYF.

This clonotype came up many times. This sequence joins TRBV15 and TRBJ2-3, with D perhaps matching TRBD1 (6 bases). Germline lookup yields CDR1 LNHNV and CDR2 YYDKDF (reference sequence). The CDR3 totals 14 residues. The ends were cut back, 9 bases at V and 3 bases at J, with 16 bases in the middle. The CDR3: CATDRDSRTDTQYF. The CDR3 nucleotides read TGTGCCACGGACAGAGACAGCCGAACAGATACGCAGTATTTT.